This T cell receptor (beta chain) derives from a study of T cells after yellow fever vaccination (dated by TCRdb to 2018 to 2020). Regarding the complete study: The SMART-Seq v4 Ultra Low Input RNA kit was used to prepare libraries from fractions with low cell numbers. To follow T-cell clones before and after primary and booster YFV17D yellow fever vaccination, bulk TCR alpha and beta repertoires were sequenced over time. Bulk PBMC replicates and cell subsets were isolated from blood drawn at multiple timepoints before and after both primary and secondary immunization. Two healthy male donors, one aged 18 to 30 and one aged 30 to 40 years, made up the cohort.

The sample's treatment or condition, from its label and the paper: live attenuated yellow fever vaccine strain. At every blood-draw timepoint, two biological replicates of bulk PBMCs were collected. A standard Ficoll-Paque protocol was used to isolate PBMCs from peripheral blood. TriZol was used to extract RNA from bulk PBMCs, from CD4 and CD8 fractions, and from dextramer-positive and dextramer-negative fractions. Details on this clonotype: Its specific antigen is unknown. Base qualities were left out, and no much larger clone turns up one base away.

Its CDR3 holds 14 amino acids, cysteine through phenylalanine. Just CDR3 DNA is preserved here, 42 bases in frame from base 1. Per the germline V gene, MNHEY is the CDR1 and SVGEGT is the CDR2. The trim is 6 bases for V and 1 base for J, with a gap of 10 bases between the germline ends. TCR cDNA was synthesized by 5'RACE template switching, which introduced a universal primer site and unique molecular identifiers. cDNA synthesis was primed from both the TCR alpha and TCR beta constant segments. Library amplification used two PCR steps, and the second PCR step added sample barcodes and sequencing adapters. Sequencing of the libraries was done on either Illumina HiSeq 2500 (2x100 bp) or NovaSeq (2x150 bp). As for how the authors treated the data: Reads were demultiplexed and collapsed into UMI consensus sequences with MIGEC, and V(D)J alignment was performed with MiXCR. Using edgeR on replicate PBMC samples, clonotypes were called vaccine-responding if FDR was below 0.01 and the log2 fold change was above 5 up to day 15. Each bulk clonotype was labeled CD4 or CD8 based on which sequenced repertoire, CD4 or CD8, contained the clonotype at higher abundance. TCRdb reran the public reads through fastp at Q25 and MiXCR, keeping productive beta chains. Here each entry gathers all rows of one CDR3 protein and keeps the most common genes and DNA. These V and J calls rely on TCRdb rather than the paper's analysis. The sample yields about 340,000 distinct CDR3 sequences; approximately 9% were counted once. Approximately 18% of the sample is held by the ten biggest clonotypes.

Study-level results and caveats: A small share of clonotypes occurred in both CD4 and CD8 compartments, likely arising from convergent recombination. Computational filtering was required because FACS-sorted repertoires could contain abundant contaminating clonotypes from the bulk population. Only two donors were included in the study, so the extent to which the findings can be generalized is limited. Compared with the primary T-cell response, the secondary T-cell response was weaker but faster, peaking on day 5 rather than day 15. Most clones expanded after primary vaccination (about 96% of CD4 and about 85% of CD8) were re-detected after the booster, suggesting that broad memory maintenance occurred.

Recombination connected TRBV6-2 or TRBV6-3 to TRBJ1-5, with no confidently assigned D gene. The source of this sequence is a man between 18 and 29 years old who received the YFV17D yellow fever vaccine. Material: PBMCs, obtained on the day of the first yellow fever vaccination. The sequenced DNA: TGTGCCAGCAGGCGGGTAAGGAGCAATCAGCCCCAGCATTTT. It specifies CASRRVRSNQPQHF.